This TCR beta chain appears in the sequencing data of a study of response to subunit inactivated influenza vaccine. TCRdb recomputed calls from the RT-PCR reads with MiXCR, one row per CDR3 protein. Here the sample spans roughly 760,000 distinct CDR3 sequences, over 20% being singletons. A note on this clonotype: Its antigen is unidentified.

Whole-study results and caveats: The authors put forward the suggestion that each seasonal influenza vaccination may bring in only a limited number of new T cells.

The sample here was PBMCs from blood, taken roughly 5 days after vaccination. This receptor was identified in a man aged 50-60 years who received an inactivated influenza vaccine.

Here the CDR3 reads CAISDGLAGPLGQFF. The CDR3 DNA is TGTGCCATCAGTGACGGACTAGCGGGACCCCTTGGGCAGTTCTTC. The V gene is TRBV10-3, the J gene TRBJ2-1; TRBD2 matches 12 bases. The germline CDR1 and CDR2 sequences are ENHRY and SYGVKD. This CDR3 region has 15 residues. Unmatched junction bases numbered 9, after V lost 3 bases and J lost 12 bases.